This T cell receptor (beta chain) was identified during a study of cytomegalovirus exposure and HLA in healthy donors. The PCR made use of 60 Vbeta and 13 Jbeta primers. Sequencing was performed with immunoSEQ multiplex PCR; in TCRdb, only in-frame clones are kept and a portion is missing. The sample yields about 190,000 clones, roughly four fifths seen once. Germline CDR1 SGHTA, CDR2 FQGNSA. The germline V and J ends were trimmed by 3 bases and 4 bases, with 19 bases remaining between them. The length of the CDR3 is 17 residues. The specimen was PBMCs. The gene calls are TRBV7-2 and TRBJ1-3, with D perhaps matching TRBD1 (5 bases). The receptor comes from a man over 45 in good health and CMV-seronegative. Here the CDR3 DNA reads TGTGCCAGCAGCTTTGGGGGTACGGGACTTTCAGGAAACACCATATATTTT. Encoded protein: CASSFGGTGLSGNTIYF.